These T cell receptor beta chains were read from a single sample in a study of response to subunit inactivated influenza vaccine. From the RT-PCR reads, TCRdb called clonotypes with MiXCR, one entry per CDR3 protein. The sample lists about 570,000 distinct CDR3 sequences, about 11% occurring once. The sample here was PBMCs from blood, taken on the day of vaccination. Source of these receptors: a man aged 45-65 years who received an inactivated influenza vaccine. The CDR3 runs from the conserved cysteine through the conserved F or W. D genes are given only for firm matches. Only part of the rows carry a size: once, few, many, or a class if the clone is expanded.

>TRBJ2-2|TRBV7-8|TRBD2|.
CASWGGMRNTGELFF
TGTGCCAGCTGGGGGGGAATGCGGAACACCGGGGAGCTGTTTTTT
>TRBJ2-2|TRBV5-4|.|many
CASSFWNTGELFF
TGTGCCAGCAGCTTCTGGAACACCGGGGAGCTGTTTTTT
>TRBJ2-3|TRBV12-3/TRBV12-4|TRBD2|few
CASSPGGAGGDTQYF
TGTGCCAGCAGCCCGGGGGGCGCGGGAGGGGATACGCAGTATTTT
>TRBJ2-7|TRBV2|.|many
CASSVVGDEQYF
TGTGCCAGCAGCGTCGTTGGGGACGAGCAGTACTTC
>TRBJ1-1|TRBV7-2|TRBD1|.
CASSRRDSNTEAFF
TGTGCCAGCAGCCGTCGGGACAGCAACACTGAAGCTTTCTTT
>TRBJ2-5|TRBV11-2|TRBD1|.
CASSLARTGRETQYF
TGTGCCAGCAGCTTAGCGCGGACAGGGCGGGAGACCCAGTACTTC
>TRBJ2-5|TRBV7-6|.|.
CASSLSLGRQETQYF
TGTGCCAGCAGCTTGAGTCTTGGGCGTCAAGAGACCCAGTACTTC
>TRBJ1-6|TRBV7-8|.|few
CASSSVGRTGPLHF
TGTGCCAGCAGCTCTGTCGGCCGAACTGGACCCCTCCACTTT
>TRBJ2-6|TRBV7-8|.|.
CASTLPGTGANVLTF
TGTGCCAGCACCCTCCCCGGAACTGGGGCCAACGTCCTGACTTTC
>TRBJ2-7|TRBV7-9|.|.
CASIGNSHYEQYF
TGTGCCAGCATCGGTAACAGTCACTACGAGCAGTACTTC